The 31 T cell receptor beta chains reported below all come from one sample, sequenced in a study of PD-1 blockade in classical Hodgkin lymphoma. Only in-frame clones appear in the TCRdb table, and some are missing; sequencing was by immunoSEQ multiplex PCR. The sample carries some 58,000 clones, roughly nine tenths recorded once. Time point described: cycle 4 day 1 (C4D1), after more than 5 weeks of nivolumab. Each and every patient relapsed after autologous stem cell transplantation, and patients got differing brentuximab vedotin exposure. The material was peripheral blood mononuclear cells (PBMCs), obtained before the fourth cycle of nivolumab. The receptors were sampled from a human donor with classical Hodgkin lymphoma.

A single count supports this clone. The chain couples TRBV5-6 to TRBJ2-5; no firm D call. The V and J ends lost 0 bases and 1 base respectively, with 1 base between them. Germline CDR1 SGHDT, CDR2 YYEEEE. CDR3 length: 12 amino acids. The CDR3 coding sequence is TGTGCCAGCAGCTTGGCCCAAGAGACCCAGTACTTC. It specifies CASSLAQETQYF.

The rearrangement uses TRBV6-4 and TRBJ1-2; TRBD1 might be the D (5 bases). The CDR3 has 13 residues. Deletions cut 4 bases from V and 2 bases from J, with 8 bases between. The germline CDR1 and CDR2 sequences are MRHNA and SNTAGT. The CDR3 sequence: CASSGDGNYGYTF. The CDR3 DNA is TGTGCCAGCAGTGGGGACGGAAACTATGGCTACACCTTC.

This chain connects TRBV7-6 to TRBJ2-3, with a possible D match to TRBD1 (5 bases). Germline lookup yields CDR1 SGHVS and CDR2 FNYEAQ. Deletions cut 6 bases from V and 5 bases from J, with 21 bases between. This CDR3 contains 16 residues. CDR3 DNA: TGTGCCAGCAGAATCCGACGTCCAGGGAATGAAGATACGCAGTATTTT. Its protein is CASRIRRPGNEDTQYF.

The genes are TRBV7-9 and TRBJ1-1, with D tentatively TRBD1 (6 bases). The germline CDR1 and CDR2 sequences are SEHNR and FQNEAQ (reference sequence). The CDR3 is 12 residues long. Trimming took off 11 bases at V and 1 base at J, with 11 bases between the two ends. The CDR3 reads CAARGANTEAFF. CDR3 coding DNA: TGTGCCGCGCGGGGGGCGAACACTGAAGCTTTCTTT. Full variable domain (rest looked up from reference TRBV7-9 and TRBJ1-1): DTGVSQNPRHKITKRGQNVTFRCDPISEHNRLYWYRQTLGQGPEFLTYFQNEAQLEKSRLLSDRFSAERPKGSFSTLEIQRTEQGDSAMYLCAARGANTEAFFGQGTRLTVV.

This clone was picked up a small number of times. This sequence joins TRBV7-9 and TRBJ1-2; no reliable D call. V was trimmed by 2 bases and J by 8 bases, leaving 12 bases between them. Germline V gives CDR1 SEHNR, CDR2 FQNEAQ (reference sequence). The CDR3 runs 13 residues. The CDR3 sequence: CASSLSDPPGYTF. In DNA form, the CDR3 reads TGTGCCAGCAGCTTATCCGACCCCCCAGGCTACACCTTC.

The V call is TRBV21-1, the J call TRBJ1-5; the DNA was not used to check the table's D call, TRBD1. TRBV21-1 is recorded as a pseudogene. The CDR3 runs 13 residues. The CDR3 protein is CGSKRGSNQPQHF. For the CDR3, the DNA is TGTGGATCGAAAAGGGGAAGCAATCAGCCCCAGCATTTT.

V gene TRBV7-6 combines with J gene TRBJ1-1; D may be TRBD1 (5 bases). Germline V gives CDR1 SGHVS, CDR2 FNYEAQ. Trimming pared 3 bases from V and 4 bases from J, leaving 12 bases between. This CDR3 contains 14 residues. The CDR3 spells CASSFGGVSTEAFF. The CDR3, as DNA: TGTGCCAGCAGCTTTGGGGGGGTAAGCACTGAAGCTTTCTTT. Drawing the rest from reference TRBV7-6 and TRBJ1-1, the complete variable domain is GAGVSQSPRYKVTKRGQDVALRCDPISGHVSLYWYRQALGQGPEFLTYFNYEAQQDKSGLPNDRFSAERPEGSISTLTIQRTEQRDSAMYRCASSFGGVSTEAFFGQGTRLTVV.

This clone was counted between two and nine times. The chain recombines TRBV6-6 with TRBJ1-5, with TRBD1 matching 8 bases. CDR1 is MNHNY and CDR2 is SVGAGI in the germline V gene (reference sequence). With 11 bases clipped from V and 7 bases from J, the junction kept 10 bases outside the gene matches. The CDR3 loop spans 13 amino acids. Here the CDR3 reads CAGSTGEGQPQHF. In DNA form, the CDR3 reads TGTGCCGGATCGACAGGGGAGGGGCAGCCCCAGCATTTT.

This clone was seen more than once but under ten times. This chain's CDR3 is CASSAGETVEQYF. The CDR3, as DNA: TGTGCCAGCAGTGCTGGGGAAACGGTAGAGCAGTACTTC. The chain recombines TRBV28 with TRBJ2-7; D ambiguous. The V gene lost 5 bases and the J gene lost 7 bases, with 15 bases spanning the gap. The CDR3 has 13 residues. Looked up from germline, CDR1 is MDHEN and CDR2 is SYDVKM.

The chain is built from TRBV6-5 and TRBJ2-2; TRBD1 matches 8 bases. CDR1 is MNHEY, CDR2 SVGAGI, per germline. The CDR3 has 15 amino acids. V shed 6 bases and J 5 bases; nucleotides not matched to a gene: 8. Written as DNA, the CDR3 is TGTGCCAGCAGGAGATACTACAGGGGGACCGGGGAGCTGTTTTTT. This gives the protein CASRRYYRGTGELFF.

The V gene is TRBV28, the J gene TRBJ2-7; the match to TRBD2 covers 8 bases. J gave up 6 bases and V 6 bases, and 7 bases lay outside the gene matches. This CDR3 has 13 amino acids. Germline loops: CDR1 MDHEN, CDR2 SYDVKM. CDR3 sequence: CASRTGTSFEQYF. For the CDR3, the DNA is TGTGCCAGCAGAACCGGGACTAGTTTCGAGCAGTACTTC.

The chain is built from TRBV18 and TRBJ2-3; D perhaps matches TRBD1 (5 bases). Germline V gene data show CDR1 as KGHSH and CDR2 as LQKENI. This CDR3 is 14 amino acids long. Trimming cost V 3 bases and J 2 bases, with 9 bases left between them. The DNA of the CDR3 is TGTGCCAGCTCACCCACAGGCCTCACAGATACGCAGTATTTT. Protein sequence: CASSPTGLTDTQYF.

The CDR3 is CASRRVNEKLFF. The CDR3 bases are TGTGCCAGTAGAAGGGTAAATGAAAAACTGTTTTTT. This chain connects TRBV19 to TRBJ1-4; D unclear. Germline-derived CDR1 and CDR2 are LNHDA and SQIVND (reference sequence). This CDR3 is built from 12 residues. Trimming shortened V by 6 bases and J by 5 bases, and 7 bases separated the two germline ends.

The chain joins TRBV6-5 to TRBJ2-7; D unclear. The V gene's germline CDR1 is MNHEY and CDR2 SVGAGI. CDR3 length equals 15 residues. V was clipped by 6 bases and J by 2 bases, with 17 bases between them. CDR3 nucleotides: TGTGCCAGCAGCCCCCCTCTCGCAGGCACCTACGAGCAGTACTTC. Translation: CASSPPLAGTYEQYF.

This clone was seen a single time. The chain recombines TRBV7-9 with TRBJ2-3; TRBD1 agrees at 7 bases. The J segment lost 3 bases and the V segment lost 10 bases, leaving 13 bases of the junction unmatched. CDR1 and CDR2 (germline): SEHNR, FQNEAQ (reference sequence). This CDR3 region has 15 residues. CDR3 sequence: CAIAAVTGATDTQYF. The CDR3 nucleotides are TGTGCCATCGCAGCGGTTACAGGGGCGACAGATACGCAGTATTTT. Full variable domain (outside the CDR3, taken from reference TRBV7-9 and TRBJ2-3): DTGVSQNPRHKITKRGQNVTFRCDPISEHNRLYWYRQTLGQGPEFLTYFQNEAQLEKSRLLSDRFSAERPKGSFSTLEIQRTEQGDSAMYLCAIAAVTGATDTQYFGPGTRLTVL.

This clone was seen a single time. The gene calls are TRBV7-8 and TRBJ1-2; D is unclear. Germline V gives CDR1 SGHVS, CDR2 FQNEAQ. The V end was cut by 5 bases, the J end by 4 bases, with 17 bases between. The length of the CDR3 is 15 residues. The CDR3 region has the DNA TGTGCCAGCAGCCGTTACAATTATCGGGTCTATGGCTACACCTTC. Amino acids: CASSRYNYRVYGYTF.

The chain recombines TRBV27 with TRBJ2-2; 7 bases are a match to TRBD1. The CDR3 has 13 residues. Germline V lookup: CDR1 MNHEY, CDR2 SMNVEV (reference sequence). Germline trimming cut 4 bases from V and 9 bases from J; bases unmatched to any gene: 5. The CDR3 DNA follows: TGTGCCAGCAGTTCCGGGACAGCGAGGGAGCTGTTTTTT. Translation: CASSSGTARELFF.

The V gene is TRBV19, the J gene TRBJ1-1; D uncertain. Germline assignment: CDR1 LNHDA and CDR2 SQIVND (reference sequence). The V gene lost 7 bases and the J gene lost 8 bases, with 14 bases spanning the gap. This CDR3 contains 12 residues. CDR3 protein: CASKNSGGEAFF. The CDR3 DNA reads as TGTGCCAGTAAAAATTCCGGAGGAGAAGCTTTCTTT.

In nucleotides, the CDR3 is TGTGCCAGCAGTGGGGGTGTATCGAACACTGAAGCTTTCTTT. As protein: CASSGGVSNTEAFF. The chain is built from TRBV6-1 and TRBJ1-1; D call uncertain. The CDR3 consists of 14 residues. Germline V gene lookup returns CDR1 MNHNS and CDR2 SASEGT. V lost 4 bases to trimming and J lost 1 base, with 10 bases between them.

The rearrangement joins TRBV2 to TRBJ2-3; TRBD2 is a possible D gene (6 bases). Germline values: CDR1 SNHLY, CDR2 FYNNEI. Trimming left V 5 bases short and J 2 bases short, with 14 bases between. The CDR3 has 15 amino acids. CDR3 DNA: TGTGCCAGCAGTATGGGGGGACTCTACACAGATACGCAGTATTTT. This codes for CASSMGGLYTDTQYF.

This chain joins TRBV4-1 and TRBJ2-3, with 7 bases identical to TRBD2. V shed 0 bases and J 4 bases; nucleotides not matched to a gene: 7. Per the germline V gene, CDR1 is MGHRA and CDR2 is YSYEKL. This CDR3 region has 16 residues. CDR3 bases: TGCGCCAGCAGCCAAGAGATCAAGACTAGCCCAGATACGCAGTATTTT. Its translation: CASSQEIKTSPDTQYF.

This chain connects TRBV7-9 to TRBJ1-3, with a tentative D call TRBD1 (5 bases). Germline V gives CDR1 SEHNR, CDR2 FQNEAQ (reference sequence). Trimming pared 5 bases from V and 0 bases from J, leaving 11 bases between. There are 15 residues in the CDR3. The CDR3 region has the DNA TGTGCCAGCAGCGTGACAGAATCCTCTGGAAACACCATATATTTT. This encodes CASSVTESSGNTIYF.

The chain uses TRBV4-1 and TRBJ2-5, with TRBD1 matching over 10 bases. The CDR3 sequence is 14 residues long. Germline CDR1 is MGHRA and CDR2 is YSYEKL. Trimming took 4 bases from V and 5 from J; bases not matched to a gene: 4. The CDR3 reads CASSPRTGGETQYF. In DNA, the CDR3 is TGCGCCAGCAGCCCGCGGACAGGGGGGGAGACCCAGTACTTC.

This clone was counted once. The chain employs TRBV6-6 and TRBJ1-1; D gene ambiguous. Germline-derived CDR1 and CDR2 are MNHNY and SVGAGI (reference sequence). V was pared by 2 bases and J by 1 base, with 11 bases between. The CDR3 has 15 amino acids. CDR3 sequence: CASSYGRRGNTEAFF. CDR3 sequence (DNA): TGTGCCAGCAGTTACGGTCGACGGGGGAACACTGAAGCTTTCTTT.

The chain uses TRBV25-1 and TRBJ1-3; 7 bases fit TRBD1. The CDR3 is 15 amino acids. With V trimmed by 5 bases and J by 4 bases, 8 bases remained unmatched. Germline V gene data show CDR1 as MGHDK and CDR2 as SYGVNS. The CDR3 is CASSSAGGDGNTIYF. The CDR3 DNA reads as TGTGCCAGCAGTTCGGCAGGGGGAGACGGAAACACCATATATTTT. Full variable domain (missing parts from reference TRBV25-1 and TRBJ1-3): EADIYQTPRYLVIGTGKKITLECSQTMGHDKMYWYQQDPGMELHLIHYSYGVNSTEKGDLSSESTVSRIRTEHFPLTLESARPSHTSQYLCASSSAGGDGNTIYFGEGSWLTVV.

The chain couples TRBV4-1 to TRBJ1-4; D gene unclear. The CDR3 length is 12 residues. Trimming left V 2 bases short and J 12 bases short, with 10 bases between. From germline, CDR1 is MGHRA and CDR2 YSYEKL. The CDR3 is CASSQPREELFF. The CDR3 coding sequence is TGCGCCAGCAGCCAACCCCGAGAGGAACTGTTTTTT.

V and J are TRBV6-1 and TRBJ1-1; no clear D. Germline V gives CDR1 MNHNS, CDR2 SASEGT. The CDR3 runs 13 residues. V shed 5 bases and J shed 0 bases, with 7 bases lying between them. The CDR3 protein is CASSQKLNTEAFF. The DNA for the CDR3 is TGTGCCAGCAGTCAGAAATTGAACACTGAAGCTTTCTTT.

The rearrangement links TRBV6-5 to TRBJ2-1, with D possibly called TRBD1 or TRBD2 (5 bases each). The CDR3 is 14 amino acids. The ends were cut back, 2 bases at V and 7 bases at J, with 12 bases in the middle. The germline gives CDR1 MNHEY, CDR2 SVGAGI. In DNA form, the CDR3 reads TGTGCCAGCAGTTACGGGAGTTGGGGGAATGAGCAGTTCTTC. This gives the protein CASSYGSWGNEQFF.

This clone appeared a single time. The chain employs TRBV4-2 and TRBJ1-4; D possibly corresponds to TRBD1 (5 bases). This CDR3 contains 16 residues. V shed 1 base and J shed 8 bases, with 17 bases lying between them. In germline, CDR1 is LGHNA, CDR2 YNFKEQ. In nucleotides, the CDR3 is TGTGCCAGCAGCCAAGCGGGGCTAGGGGATGGAGAAAAACTGTTTTTT. It specifies CASSQAGLGDGEKLFF.

This chain joins TRBV6-5 and TRBJ1-3; 7 nucleotides match TRBD1. V trimming: 5 bases; J trimming: 2 bases; junction bases outside the gene matches: 3. Per the germline V gene, CDR1 is MNHEY and CDR2 is SVGAGI. This CDR3 is 14 amino acids long. The chain's CDR3 is CASSIDRAGNTIYF. The DNA for the CDR3 is TGTGCCAGCAGTATCGACAGGGCTGGAAACACCATATATTTT.

Remarks on this clone: The junction shows a germline mismatch at one end, possibly a read error. The chain employs TRBV7-7 and TRBJ2-5; D remains unclear. Germline loops: CDR1 SSHAT, CDR2 FNYEAQ (reference sequence). CDR3 length: 13 residues. CDR3 residues: CASRALYDETQYF. The CDR3 DNA reads as TGTGCTAGCAGAGCCCTTTACGATGAGACCCAGTACTTC.